These 9 T cell receptor beta chains originate from one sample sequenced in a study of vaccination effects on CD4 cells after COVID-19. Culturing for about ten days preceded CD4+ T cell isolation. Participants completed two doses of the BNT162b2 or mRNA-1273 vaccine. Antigens for these TCRs are unknown. Profiled with immunoSEQ multiplex PCR; TCRdb holds only in-frame clones, not every one. This sample yields 9,000 or so clones, of which roughly 80% are seen a single time; 11% belongs to the top ten. This specimen was CD4+ T cells from PBMCs cultured without peptide, taken after COVID-19 vaccination. The receptors were gathered from a human donor who received a COVID-19 vaccine.

This clone was observed a handful of times. The chain is built from TRBV28 and TRBJ1-2; 9 positions match TRBD1. The V gene's germline CDR1 is MDHEN and CDR2 SYDVKM. The CDR3 is 15 amino acids. V lost 1 base, J lost 8 bases, and 8 bases stayed unmatched. For the CDR3, the DNA is TGTGCCAGCAGTTTATTCGGACAGGGGTCGGGCGGCTACACCTTC. Amino acids: CASSLFGQGSGGYTF.

J is TRBJ2-5 and V is TRBV18, with TRBD2 identical over 14 bases. The CDR3 contains 17 residues. V dropped 1 base and J dropped 2; count of bases not matched to a gene: 3. CDR1 and CDR2 (germline): KGHSH, LQKENI. CDR3 protein: CASSPRGLAGGQETQYF. The CDR3, as DNA: TGTGCCAGCTCACCACGTGGACTAGCGGGAGGACAAGAGACCCAGTACTTC.

The chain recombines TRBV9 with TRBJ2-2, with D perhaps TRBD1 or TRBD2 (6 bases each). V lost 0 bases, J lost 7 bases, and 16 bases lay in between. The germline V gene encodes CDR1 SGDLS and CDR2 YYNGEE. This CDR3 comprises 16 residues. The CDR3 loop is CASSVAVGGKVGELFF. The CDR3 region has the DNA TGTGCCAGCAGCGTAGCTGTGGGGGGCAAGGTCGGGGAGCTGTTTTTT.

The CDR3 DNA reads TGTGCCAGCAGCGGGGGCCTCTACGAGCAGTACTTC. It encodes CASSGGLYEQYF. V is TRBV2 and J is TRBJ2-7; the D gene could be TRBD1 or TRBD2 (6 bases each). Germline values: CDR1 SNHLY, CDR2 FYNNEI. CDR3 length equals 12 residues. V was trimmed by 6 bases and J by 3 bases, leaving 9 bases between them.

The chain links TRBV19 to TRBJ1-1, with TRBD1 matching 8 bases. The CDR3 extends over 12 amino acids. Germline CDR1 reads LNHDA; CDR2 reads SQIVND (reference sequence). Losses at the gene ends were 3 bases for V and 12 bases for J; bases not matched to a gene: 6. This CDR3 is CASSILDRGTFF. The CDR3 bases are TGTGCCAGTAGTATCCTCGACAGGGGAACTTTCTTT. Looking up the rest from reference TRBV19 and TRBJ1-1 gives the full variable domain: DGGITQSPKYLFRKEGQNVTLSCEQNLNHDAMYWYRQDPGQGLRLIYYSQIVNDFQKGDIAEGYSVSREKKESFPLTVTSAQKNPTAFYLCASSILDRGTFFGQGTRLTVV.

This clone appeared a single time. The chain carries TRBV7-2 and TRBJ2-1; 7 bases map to TRBD2. Per germline, CDR1 SGHTA and CDR2 FQGNSA. This CDR3 region has 15 residues. V shed 3 bases and J 8 bases; nucleotides not matched to a gene: 10. CDR3 sequence: CASSFGRELTDEQFF. As DNA, the CDR3 is TGTGCCAGCAGCTTTGGGCGGGAGCTTACCGATGAGCAGTTCTTC.

The chain couples TRBV5-1 to TRBJ2-7, with D possibly TRBD1 on 6 matching bases. The germline V gene has CDR1 SGHRS and CDR2 YFSETQ. Trimming took 4 bases from V and 2 from J, leaving 16 bases between them. The CDR3 has 15 residues. Here the CDR3 reads CASSLLPDRPYEQYF. CDR3 nucleotides: TGCGCCAGCAGCCTGCTTCCGGACAGACCCTACGAGCAGTACTTC.

This sequence joins TRBV9 and TRBJ2-6; perhaps TRBD2 as D (5 bases). The CDR3 covers 16 residues. Germline CDR1 is SGDLS and CDR2 is YYNGEE. The V gene lost 4 bases and the J gene lost 2 bases, with 13 bases spanning the gap. The DNA of the CDR3 is TGTGCCAGCAGCTCAAGACTAAGTACTGGGGCCAACGTCCTGACTTTC. Translated, it gives CASSSRLSTGANVLTF.

This clone has only one observation. This rearrangement joins TRBV5-5 to TRBJ1-3; D unclear. The CDR3 length is 18 residues. V was trimmed by 0 bases and J by 0 bases, leaving 16 bases between them. Per germline, CDR1 SGHKS and CDR2 YYEKEE (reference sequence). CDR3 in DNA: TGTGCCAGCAGCTTGGGGCCCGGGGTTTTGCTCTCTGGAAACACCATATATTTT. Residues: CASSLGPGVLLSGNTIYF.